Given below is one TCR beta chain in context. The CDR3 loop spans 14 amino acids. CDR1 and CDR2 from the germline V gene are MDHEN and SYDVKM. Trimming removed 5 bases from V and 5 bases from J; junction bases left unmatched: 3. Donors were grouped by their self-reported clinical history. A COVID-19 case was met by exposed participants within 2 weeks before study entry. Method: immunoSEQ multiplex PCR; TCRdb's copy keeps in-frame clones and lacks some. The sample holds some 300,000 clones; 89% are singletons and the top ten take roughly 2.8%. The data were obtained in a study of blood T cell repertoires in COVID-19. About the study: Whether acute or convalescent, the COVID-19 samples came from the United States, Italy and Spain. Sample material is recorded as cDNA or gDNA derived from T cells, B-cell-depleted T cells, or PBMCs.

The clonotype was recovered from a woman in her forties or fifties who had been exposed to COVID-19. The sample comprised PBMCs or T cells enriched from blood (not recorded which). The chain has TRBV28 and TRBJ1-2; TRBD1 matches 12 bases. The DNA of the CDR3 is TGTGCCAGCAGTGGGACAGGGGGCGCGTATGGCTACACCTTC. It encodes CASSGTGGAYGYTF.